This T cell receptor (beta chain) stems from a study of CD4 and CD8 cells across lung adenocarcinoma regions. Samples came from patients with localized non-small cell lung adenocarcinoma. Germline CDR1 and CDR2: WNHNN and SYGVQD (reference sequence). Trimming took 6 bases from V and 7 from J; bases not matched to a gene: 18. The CDR3 is made up of 17 amino acids. TCRdb re-called the PCR reads with MiXCR, one entry per CDR3 protein. This table has approximately 3,000 distinct CDR3 sequences, 35% to 55% appearing once. By proportion, this clonotype is medium-sized. The sample consisted of CD8+ T cells from the center of a lung tumor. The receptor comes from a male donor with lung adenocarcinoma. The CD4 and CD8 labels of this study may be unreliable. The V gene is TRBV10-1, the J gene TRBJ2-1, with TRBD2 matching 7 bases. The CDR3 loop is CASRERAEGGPRNEQFF. CDR3 DNA sequence: TGCGCCAGCAGGGAGAGGGCGGAGGGAGGGCCTCGGAATGAGCAGTTCTTC.